A selection of T cell receptor beta chains follows, all from one sample in a study of blood T cell repertoires in COVID-19. Assay used: immunoSEQ multiplex PCR; TCRdb lists only in-frame clones, some missing. The data show around 200,000 clones, roughly 78% seen once. Sequencing used peripheral blood. Receptors originate from an elderly woman with active or convalescent COVID-19. Both conserved end residues are trimmed from each CDR3. Each record gives: V gene, clone size, J gene, CDR3 protein. Clone size is stated in some rows and not others, as once, few, many or a class when expanded.

TRBV18	once	TRBJ1-1	ASSPEMNTEAF
TRBV4-2	NA	TRBJ2-1	ASSQDSGQGLF
TRBV28	NA	TRBJ1-2	ASSSGTGIYGYT
TRBV12-3/TRBV12-4	NA	TRBJ1-2	ASSPGQAYGYT
TRBV11-2	once	TRBJ1-1	ASSQGRGNTEAF
TRBV7-2	NA	TRBJ2-5	ASSLAGGETQY
TRBV10-3	few	TRBJ2-7	ARVGQGLVYEQY
TRBV19	few	TRBJ1-5	ASNGPGQGALGNQPQH
TRBV19	NA	TRBJ2-2	ASSISREGGELF
TRBV16	NA	TRBJ2-1	ASSQSGGEQF
TRBV11-2	NA	TRBJ2-1	ASSLEAGGTYNEQF
TRBV28	NA	TRBJ2-2	ASSLHTGELF
TRBV9	NA	TRBJ1-1	ASSVSSVNTEAF